A single T cell receptor beta chain is shown here with its context. Its target is not known. The CDR3 has 16 residues. Germline values: CDR1 MDHEN, CDR2 SYDVKM. The trim removed 4 bases at V and 1 base at J, leaving 8 bases unmatched. This entry belongs to a study of T cells in localized non-small cell lung cancer. Clones were read by immunoSEQ multiplex PCR, and TCRdb kept only the in-frame ones, dropping some. The repertoire holds over a thousand clones, approximately 23% seen once, with around 15% in the top ten. Study observations and caveats: Uninvolved adjacent lung showed the highest T cell clonality, exceeding tumor. There were a median around 60 of the top 100 tumor clones appearing in adjacent lung.

The sample consisted of lung tumor tissue, taken before any cancer treatment. The chain couples TRBV28 to TRBJ1-1; the match to TRBD1 covers 8 bases. The receptor comes from a woman aged 35-75 years with stage I lung adenocarcinoma. CDR3 coding DNA: TGTGCCAGCAGTTCCACCCCAGGGGGCGGGAACACTGAAGCTTTCTTT. Encoded protein: CASSSTPGGGNTEAFF.